This passage covers 4 T cell receptor beta chains from one sample sequenced in a study of blood T cell repertoires in COVID-19. TCRdb keeps only in-frame clones here, not all; method: immunoSEQ multiplex PCR. Of some 300,000 clones detected, about 88% appear once; the ten largest clones hold approximately 8.8%. The sequenced sample was PBMCs or T cells enriched from blood (not recorded which). The receptors come from a woman between 40 and 50 years old who had recovered from COVID-19.

The chain recombines TRBV28 with TRBJ1-5, with 9 bases that match TRBD1. The CDR3 consists of 15 residues. Germline loops: CDR1 MDHEN, CDR2 SYDVKM. The V segment lost 2 bases and the J segment 4 bases; nucleotides outside the gene matches: 3. CDR3 residues: CASSLDRGSNQPQHF. In DNA form, the CDR3 reads TGTGCCAGCAGTTTAGACAGGGGGTCAAATCAGCCCCAGCATTTT.

CDR3 coding DNA: TGTGCCAGCAGTTACTCGGGAGCGGGCAGTCAGCCCCAGCATTTT. Its translation: CASSYSGAGSQPQHF. This chain connects TRBV6-5 to TRBJ1-5; D remains ambiguous. The CDR3 sequence is 15 residues long. The germline V and J ends were trimmed by 0 bases and 6 bases, with 12 bases remaining between them. Germline V gives CDR1 MNHEY, CDR2 SVGAGI.

The chain links TRBV5-1 to TRBJ2-2, with TRBD2 as a possible D gene (6 bases). The CDR3 is made up of 14 amino acids. The V end lost 0 bases, the J end lost 3 bases, and 6 bases lay between the germline ends. Germline V gives CDR1 SGHRS, CDR2 YFSETQ. CDR3 amino acids: CASSLAGDTGELFF. The CDR3 DNA sequence: TGCGCCAGCAGCTTGGCGGGAGACACCGGGGAGCTGTTTTTT.

The gene calls are TRBV5-4 and TRBJ2-1; 11 nucleotides align to TRBD2. Germline V gene lookup returns CDR1 SGHNT and CDR2 YYREEE (reference sequence). The J segment lost 0 bases and the V segment lost 4 bases, leaving 3 bases of the junction unmatched. This CDR3 contains 16 residues. The CDR3 here is CASSVAGGSSYNEQFF. The CDR3 DNA reads TGTGCCAGCAGCGTAGCGGGAGGGAGCTCCTACAATGAGCAGTTCTTC.